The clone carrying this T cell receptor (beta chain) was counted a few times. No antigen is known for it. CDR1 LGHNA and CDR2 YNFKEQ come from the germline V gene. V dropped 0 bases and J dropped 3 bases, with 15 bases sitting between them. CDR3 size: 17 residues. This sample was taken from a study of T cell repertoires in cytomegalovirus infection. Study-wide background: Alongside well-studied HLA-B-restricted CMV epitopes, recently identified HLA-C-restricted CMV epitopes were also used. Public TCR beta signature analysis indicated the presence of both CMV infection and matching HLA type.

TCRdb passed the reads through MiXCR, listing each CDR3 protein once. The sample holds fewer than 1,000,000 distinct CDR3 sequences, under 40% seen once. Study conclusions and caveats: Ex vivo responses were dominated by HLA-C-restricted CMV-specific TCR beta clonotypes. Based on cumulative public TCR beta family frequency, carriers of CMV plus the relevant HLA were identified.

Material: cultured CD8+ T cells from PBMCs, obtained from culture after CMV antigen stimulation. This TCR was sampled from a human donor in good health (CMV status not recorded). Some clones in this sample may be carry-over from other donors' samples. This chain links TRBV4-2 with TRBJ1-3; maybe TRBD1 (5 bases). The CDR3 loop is CASSQDWVGAFGNTIYF. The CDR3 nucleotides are TGTGCCAGCAGCCAAGATTGGGTAGGGGCATTTGGAAACACCATATATTTT.